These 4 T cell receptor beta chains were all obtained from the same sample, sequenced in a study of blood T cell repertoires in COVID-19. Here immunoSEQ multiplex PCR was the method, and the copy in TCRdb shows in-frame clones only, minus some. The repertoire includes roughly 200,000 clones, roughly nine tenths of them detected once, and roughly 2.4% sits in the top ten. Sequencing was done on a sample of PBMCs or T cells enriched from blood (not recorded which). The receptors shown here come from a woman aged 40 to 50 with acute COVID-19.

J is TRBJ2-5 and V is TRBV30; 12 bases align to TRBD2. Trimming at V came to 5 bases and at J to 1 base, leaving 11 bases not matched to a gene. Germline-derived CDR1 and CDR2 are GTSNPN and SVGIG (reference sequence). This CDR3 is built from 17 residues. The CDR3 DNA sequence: TGTGCCTGGGGAACCGGGACTAGCGGGTATGGCCAAGAGACCCAGTACTTC. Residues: CAWGTGTSGYGQETQYF.

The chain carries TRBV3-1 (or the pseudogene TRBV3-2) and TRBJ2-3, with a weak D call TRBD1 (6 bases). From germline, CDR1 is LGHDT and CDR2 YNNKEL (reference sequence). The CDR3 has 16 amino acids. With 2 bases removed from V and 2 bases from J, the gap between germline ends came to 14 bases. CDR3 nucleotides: TGTGCCAGCAGCCAACGAGCTGGACAGCCCACAGATACGCAGTATTTT. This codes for CASSQRAGQPTDTQYF.

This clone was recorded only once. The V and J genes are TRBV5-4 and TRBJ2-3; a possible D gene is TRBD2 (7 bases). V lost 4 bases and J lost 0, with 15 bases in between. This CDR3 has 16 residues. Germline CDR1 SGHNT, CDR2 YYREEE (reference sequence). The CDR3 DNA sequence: TGTGCCAGCAGCCCACCCGGGGGGCGTAGCACAGATACGCAGTATTTT. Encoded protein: CASSPPGGRSTDTQYF.

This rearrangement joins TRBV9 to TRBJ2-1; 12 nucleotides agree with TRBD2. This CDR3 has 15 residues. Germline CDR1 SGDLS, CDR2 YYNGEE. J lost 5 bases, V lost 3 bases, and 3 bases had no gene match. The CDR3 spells CASSATSGRHNEQFF. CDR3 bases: TGTGCCAGCAGCGCAACTAGCGGGAGGCACAATGAGCAGTTCTTC.